This T cell receptor (beta chain) is drawn from a study of shared clonotypes between healthy human individuals. TCRdb's copy holds only in-frame clones and misses some; the assay was immunoSEQ multiplex PCR. The sample holds 550,000 to 600,000 clones, more than 95% seen once. CD8 cells classed as naive were CD45RO-negative and positively selected for CCR7, excluding terminally differentiated effector memory CD45RA+ cells. The receptor's source is a man younger than 45 in good health. The sequencing input was naive CD8+ T cells sorted from blood.

CDR3 region: CASRTGKEYSATNEKLFF. CDR3 nucleotides: TGTGCCAGCCGAACAGGGAAGGAGTATTCCGCAACTAATGAAAAACTGTTTTTT. This chain links TRBV27 with TRBJ1-4; D possibly corresponds to TRBD1 (6 bases). The CDR3 spans 18 residues. In germline, CDR1 is MNHEY, CDR2 SMNVEV (reference sequence). Trimming cost V 8 bases and J 0 bases, with 22 bases left between them.